Shown below are 14 T cell receptor beta chains from a single sample sequenced in a study of blood T cell repertoires in COVID-19. Repertoires were generated with immunoSEQ multiplex PCR, while TCRdb's copy carries only in-frame clones and drops some. The sample holds about 130,000 clones, around 86% seen once. The sequenced sample consisted of peripheral blood. Every receptor here comes from a man in his forties with active or convalescent COVID-19.

This clone was recorded once. This chain connects TRBV6-6 to TRBJ1-1; a possible D gene is TRBD1 (5 bases). V was clipped by 6 bases and J by 5 bases, with 19 bases between them. CDR1 and CDR2 from the germline V gene are MNHNY and SVGAGI (reference sequence). This CDR3 is 15 amino acids long. The CDR3 bases are TGTGCCAGCAGACATTTCCAGGGCTCCCAGACTGAAGCTTTCTTT. Translation gives CASRHFQGSQTEAFF.

The chain employs TRBV6-5 and TRBJ1-4; 10 bases match TRBD1. The CDR3 runs 15 residues. CDR1 MNHEY and CDR2 SVGAGI come from the germline V gene. Losses at the gene ends were 6 bases for V and 7 bases for J; bases not matched to a gene: 8. The CDR3 DNA follows: TGTGCCAGCAGAAGAGGACAGGGGGTTTTTGAAAAACTGTTTTTT. Protein product: CASRRGQGVFEKLFF.

This chain uses TRBV3-1 (or the pseudogene TRBV3-2) with TRBJ1-3, with a weak D call TRBD1 (5 bases). Trimming cost V 4 bases and J 3 bases, with 13 bases left between them. Germline lookup yields CDR1 LGHDT and CDR2 YNNKEL (reference sequence). This CDR3 spans 15 amino acids. The CDR3 reads CASSPTGQGGNTIYF. In DNA, the CDR3 is TGTGCCAGCAGCCCCACCGGGCAGGGTGGAAACACCATATATTTT.

This chain joins TRBV7-3 and TRBJ2-3, with 7 bases lining up with TRBD1. After removal of 1 base from V and 0 bases from J, the junction contained 4 bases not matched to a gene. From germline, CDR1 is SGHTA and CDR2 FQGTGA. This CDR3 region has 16 residues. The CDR3 is CASSLMGQTSTDTQYF. The CDR3 DNA is TGTGCCAGCAGCTTAATGGGACAGACTAGCACAGATACGCAGTATTTT.

The rearrangement links TRBV7-9 to TRBJ1-4; a weak D match, TRBD1 (5 bases). CDR1 is SEHNR and CDR2 is FQNEAQ in the germline V gene (reference sequence). The V gene lost 5 bases and the J gene lost 7 bases, with 14 bases spanning the gap. The CDR3 extends over 14 amino acids. DNA of the CDR3: TGTGCCAGCAGCGCCTCAGGGCTTGGTGAAAAACTGTTTTTT. Its translation is CASSASGLGEKLFF.

The chain links TRBV2 to TRBJ2-7, with TRBD2 identical over 8 bases. Germline V gives CDR1 SNHLY, CDR2 FYNNEI. This CDR3 contains 14 residues. The V segment lost 5 bases and the J segment 3 bases; nucleotides outside the gene matches: 6. The chain's CDR3 is CASSISGGFYEQYF. CDR3 DNA: TGTGCCAGCAGTATCAGCGGGGGATTCTACGAGCAGTACTTC.

This chain connects TRBV2 to TRBJ2-3, with D tentatively TRBD1 (6 bases). The V gene lost 8 bases and the J gene lost 2 bases, with 14 bases spanning the gap. The length of the CDR3 is 14 residues. Germline V CDR1 and CDR2: SNHLY, FYNNEI. Here the CDR3 reads CASQTGPSTDTQYF. The CDR3 nucleotides read TGTGCCAGCCAGACAGGTCCCTCCACAGATACGCAGTATTTT.

This chain uses TRBV7-9 with TRBJ1-2; D might be TRBD1 (6 bases). This CDR3 is 15 amino acids long. Germline lookup yields CDR1 SEHNR and CDR2 FQNEAQ (reference sequence). The germline V and J ends were trimmed by 5 bases and 3 bases, with 16 bases remaining between them. The CDR3 DNA follows: TGTGCCAGCAGCCCGACACGGGACATCGACTATGGCTACACCTTC. It is translated as CASSPTRDIDYGYTF.

The J gene is TRBJ2-3, the V gene TRBV14; 8 bases map to TRBD2. Germline CDR1 SGHDN, CDR2 FVKESK. The CDR3 contains 15 residues. V was clipped by 2 bases and J by 5 bases; unmatched bases: 6. In DNA form, the CDR3 reads TGTGCCAGCAGCCAAATCCAGCGGGGGATAGATACGCAGTATTTT. Its translation: CASSQIQRGIDTQYF.

The CDR3 spells CASSIGGGRQETQYF. DNA of the CDR3: TGTGCCAGTAGTATCGGGGGGGGCCGACAAGAGACCCAGTACTTC. The genes are TRBV19 and TRBJ2-5, with 8 bases that match TRBD2. Germline CDR1 and CDR2: LNHDA and SQIVND (reference sequence). The CDR3 is 15 residues long. The V gene end was trimmed by 3 bases and the J gene end by 2 bases; junction bases not matched to a gene: 5.

V is TRBV4-3 and J is TRBJ2-5; 8 nucleotides line up with TRBD1. J gave up 5 bases and V 0 bases, and 5 bases lay outside the gene matches. The CDR3 is made up of 15 amino acids. Germline values: CDR1 LGHNA, CDR2 YSLEER. The CDR3 is CASSQDLNRGETQYF. The CDR3 nucleotides are TGCGCCAGCAGCCAAGATTTAAACAGGGGGGAGACCCAGTACTTC.

The chain links TRBV5-7 to TRBJ1-2; the D gene is possibly TRBD1 (5 bases). TRBV5-7 counts as an open reading frame of uncertain function. Trimming removed 0 bases at V and 7 bases at J, with 16 bases between. This CDR3 spans 15 amino acids. CDR3 sequence (DNA): TGTGCCAGCAGCTTGGCGGGGGGTGATTCGGGTGGCTACACCTTC. This encodes CASSLAGGDSGGYTF.

CDR3 sequence (DNA): TGTGCCAGCTCTCTTCGTGGGCACCCAACCCTTGAAGCTTTCTTT. This translates into CASSLRGHPTLEAFF. V and J are TRBV18 and TRBJ1-1; D is ambiguous. Trimming removed 6 bases at V and 7 bases at J, with 21 bases between. Germline V gene data show CDR1 as KGHSH and CDR2 as LQKENI. This CDR3 has 15 residues.

The V gene is TRBV11-2, the J gene TRBJ1-1, with a possible D match to TRBD1 (6 bases). The germline V gene has CDR1 SGHAT and CDR2 FQNNGV. The germline V and J ends were trimmed by 5 bases and 5 bases, with 9 bases remaining between them. The CDR3 runs 12 residues. The CDR3 coding sequence is TGTGCCAGCAGCGTACAGGGTACTGAAGCTTTCTTT. This translates into CASSVQGTEAFF.